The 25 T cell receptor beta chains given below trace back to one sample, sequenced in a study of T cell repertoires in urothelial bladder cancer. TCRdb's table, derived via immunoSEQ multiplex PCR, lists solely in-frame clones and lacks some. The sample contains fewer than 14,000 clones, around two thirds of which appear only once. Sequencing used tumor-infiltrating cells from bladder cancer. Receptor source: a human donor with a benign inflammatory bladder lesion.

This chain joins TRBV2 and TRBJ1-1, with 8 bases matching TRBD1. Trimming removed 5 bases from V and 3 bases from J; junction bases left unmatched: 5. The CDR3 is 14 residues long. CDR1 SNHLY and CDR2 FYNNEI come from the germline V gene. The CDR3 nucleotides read TGTGCCAGCAGTAACCAGGGGGCCGACACTGAAGCTTTCTTT. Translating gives CASSNQGADTEAFF.

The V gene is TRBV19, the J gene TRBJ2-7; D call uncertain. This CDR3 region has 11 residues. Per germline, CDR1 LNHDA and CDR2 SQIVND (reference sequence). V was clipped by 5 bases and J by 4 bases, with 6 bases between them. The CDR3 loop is CASSDRYEQYF. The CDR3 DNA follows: TGTGCCAGTAGTGACCGATACGAGCAGTACTTC.

This CDR3 is CASSGGTGVYEQYF. In DNA, the CDR3 is TGCGCCAGCAGTGGGGGCACCGGGGTCTACGAGCAGTACTTC. This rearrangement joins TRBV5-1 to TRBJ2-7, with a possible D match to TRBD1 (6 bases). CDR3 length: 14 residues. The V end was cut by 5 bases, the J end by 3 bases, with 15 bases between. Germline V gives CDR1 SGHRS, CDR2 YFSETQ.

CDR3 nucleotides: TGCAGCGTTGCCGGGGTTGACTATGGCTACACCTTC. Its protein is CSVAGVDYGYTF. The chain combines TRBV29-1 with TRBJ1-2, with D hard to call. The germline V and J ends were trimmed by 4 bases and 3 bases, with 9 bases remaining between them. Germline values: CDR1 SQVTM, CDR2 ANQGSEA. CDR3 length equals 12 residues.

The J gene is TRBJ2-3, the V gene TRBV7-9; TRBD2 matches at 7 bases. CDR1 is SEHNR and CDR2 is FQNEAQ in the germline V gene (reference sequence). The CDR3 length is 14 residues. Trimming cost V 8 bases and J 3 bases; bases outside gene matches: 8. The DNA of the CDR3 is TGTGCCAGCTGTGTAACTAGCGTTACAGATACGCAGTATTTT. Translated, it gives CASCVTSVTDTQYF.

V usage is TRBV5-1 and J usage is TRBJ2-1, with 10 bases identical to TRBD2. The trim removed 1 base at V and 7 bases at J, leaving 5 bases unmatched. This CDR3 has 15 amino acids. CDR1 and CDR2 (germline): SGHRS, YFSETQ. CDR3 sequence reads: CASSLWTSGPNEQFF. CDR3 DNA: TGCGCCAGCAGCTTGTGGACTAGCGGCCCTAATGAGCAGTTCTTC.

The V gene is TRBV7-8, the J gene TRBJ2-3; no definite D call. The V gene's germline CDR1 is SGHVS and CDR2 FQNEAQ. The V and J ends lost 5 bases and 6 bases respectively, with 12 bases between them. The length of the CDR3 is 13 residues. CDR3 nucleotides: TGTGCCAGCAGCGCCGGTCTCGCCGATACGCAGTATTTT. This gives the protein CASSAGLADTQYF.

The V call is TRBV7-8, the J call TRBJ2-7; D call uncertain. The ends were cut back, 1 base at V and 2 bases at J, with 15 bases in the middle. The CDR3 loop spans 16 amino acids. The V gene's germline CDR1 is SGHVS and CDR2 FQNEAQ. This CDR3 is CASSLGPMSSAYEQYF. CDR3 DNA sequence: TGTGCCAGCAGCTTAGGCCCTATGTCAAGCGCCTACGAGCAGTACTTC.

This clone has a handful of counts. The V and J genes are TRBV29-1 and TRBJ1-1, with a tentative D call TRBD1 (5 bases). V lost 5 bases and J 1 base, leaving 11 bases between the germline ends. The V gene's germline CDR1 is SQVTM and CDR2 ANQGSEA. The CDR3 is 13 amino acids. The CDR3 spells CSVRRGGNTEAFF. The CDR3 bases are TGCAGCGTTCGGCGGGGCGGGAACACTGAAGCTTTCTTT.

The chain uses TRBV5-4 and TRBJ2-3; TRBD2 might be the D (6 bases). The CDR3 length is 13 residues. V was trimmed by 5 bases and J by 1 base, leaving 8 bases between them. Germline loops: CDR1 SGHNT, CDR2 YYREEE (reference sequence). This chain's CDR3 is CASSPGGTDTQYF. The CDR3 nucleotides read TGTGCCAGCAGTCCGGGGGGCACAGATACGCAGTATTTT. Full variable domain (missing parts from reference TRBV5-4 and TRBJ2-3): ETGVTQSPTHLIKTRGQQVTLRCSSQSGHNTVSWYQQALGQGPQFIFQYYREEENGRGNFPPRFSGLQFPNYSSELNVNALELDDSALYLCASSPGGTDTQYFGPGTRLTVL.

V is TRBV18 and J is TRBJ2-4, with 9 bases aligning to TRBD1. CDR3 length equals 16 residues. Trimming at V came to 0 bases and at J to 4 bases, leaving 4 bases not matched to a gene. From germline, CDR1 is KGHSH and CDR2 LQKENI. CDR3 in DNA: TGTGCCAGCTCACCACCCCGGACAGGGGCAAAAAACATTCAGTACTTC. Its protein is CASSPPRTGAKNIQYF.

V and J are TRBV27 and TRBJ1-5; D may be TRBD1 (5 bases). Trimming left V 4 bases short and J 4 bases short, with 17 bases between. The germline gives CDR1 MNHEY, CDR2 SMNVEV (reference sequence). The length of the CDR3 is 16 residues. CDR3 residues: CASSYGGARANQPQHF. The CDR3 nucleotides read TGTGCCAGCAGTTATGGGGGAGCCAGGGCAAATCAGCCCCAGCATTTT.

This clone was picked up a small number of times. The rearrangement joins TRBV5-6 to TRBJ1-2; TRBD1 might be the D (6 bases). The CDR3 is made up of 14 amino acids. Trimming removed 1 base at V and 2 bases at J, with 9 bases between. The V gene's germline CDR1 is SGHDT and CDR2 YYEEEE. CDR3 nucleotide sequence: TGTGCCAGCAGCTTGATTCAGGGGAACTATGGCTACACCTTC. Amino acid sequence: CASSLIQGNYGYTF.

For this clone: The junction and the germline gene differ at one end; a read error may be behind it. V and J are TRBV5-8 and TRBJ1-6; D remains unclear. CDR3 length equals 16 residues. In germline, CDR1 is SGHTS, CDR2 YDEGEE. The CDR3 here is CASSLASGSYSSPLHF. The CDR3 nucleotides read TGTGCCAGCAGCTTGGCCTCCGGCTCCTATAGTTCACCCCTCCACTTT.

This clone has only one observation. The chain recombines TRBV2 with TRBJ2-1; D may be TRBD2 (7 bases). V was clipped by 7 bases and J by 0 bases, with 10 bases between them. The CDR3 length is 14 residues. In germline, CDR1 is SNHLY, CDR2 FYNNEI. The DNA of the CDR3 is TGTGCCAGCAAAGGGGGGGCCTCCTACAATGAGCAGTTCTTC. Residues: CASKGGASYNEQFF.

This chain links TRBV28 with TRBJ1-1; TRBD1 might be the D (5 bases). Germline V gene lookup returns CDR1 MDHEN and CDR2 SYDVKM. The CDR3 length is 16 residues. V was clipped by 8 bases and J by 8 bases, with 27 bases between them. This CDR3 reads CASSPGGVRWQSEAFF. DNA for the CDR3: TGTGCCAGCTCCCCGGGGGGAGTAAGGTGGCAATCAGAAGCTTTCTTT. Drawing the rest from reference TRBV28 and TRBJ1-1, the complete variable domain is DVKVTQSSRYLVKRTGEKVFLECVQDMDHENMFWYRQDPGLGLRLIYFSYDVKMKEKGDIPEGYSVSREKKERFSLILESASTNQTSMYLCASSPGGVRWQSEAFFGQGTRLTVV.

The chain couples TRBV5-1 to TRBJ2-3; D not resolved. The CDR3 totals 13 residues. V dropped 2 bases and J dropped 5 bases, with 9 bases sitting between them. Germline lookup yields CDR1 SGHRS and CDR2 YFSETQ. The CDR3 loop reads CASSLTVEDTQYF. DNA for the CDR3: TGCGCCAGCAGCTTAACAGTCGAAGATACGCAGTATTTT.

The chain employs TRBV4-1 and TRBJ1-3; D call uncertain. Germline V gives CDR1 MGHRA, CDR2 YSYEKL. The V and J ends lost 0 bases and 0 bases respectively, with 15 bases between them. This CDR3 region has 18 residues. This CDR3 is CASSQDAAGLYSGNTIYF. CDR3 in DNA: TGCGCCAGCAGCCAAGACGCGGCAGGCCTTTACTCTGGAAACACCATATATTTT.

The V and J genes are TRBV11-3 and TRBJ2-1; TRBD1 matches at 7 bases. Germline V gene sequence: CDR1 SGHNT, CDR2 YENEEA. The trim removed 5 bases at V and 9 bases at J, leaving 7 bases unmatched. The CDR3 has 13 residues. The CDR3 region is CASSQHRGFEQFF. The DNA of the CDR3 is TGTGCCAGCAGCCAACACAGGGGATTTGAGCAGTTCTTC.

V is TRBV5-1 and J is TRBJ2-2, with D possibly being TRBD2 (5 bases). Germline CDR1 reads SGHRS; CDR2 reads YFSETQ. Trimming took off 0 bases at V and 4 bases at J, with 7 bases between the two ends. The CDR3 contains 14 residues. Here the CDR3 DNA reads TGCGCCAGCAGCTTGGGGGAGCCCACCGGGGAGCTGTTTTTT. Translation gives CASSLGEPTGELFF.

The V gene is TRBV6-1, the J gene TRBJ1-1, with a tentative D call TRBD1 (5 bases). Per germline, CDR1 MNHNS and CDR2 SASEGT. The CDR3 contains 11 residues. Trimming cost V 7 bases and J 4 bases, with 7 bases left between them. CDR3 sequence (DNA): TGTGCCAGCACAGGGCTCACTGAAGCTTTCTTT. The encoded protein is CASTGLTEAFF.

In DNA form, the CDR3 reads TGTGCCAGCAGCGTGGCGGGGCTTTCCAACGTGGACACAGATACGCAGTATTTT. Translated: CASSVAGLSNVDTDTQYF. The chain has TRBV9 and TRBJ2-3, with D maybe TRBD2 (6 bases). Germline V gene data show CDR1 as SGDLS and CDR2 as YYNGEE. The CDR3 totals 18 residues. V lost 2 bases, J lost 2 bases, and 21 bases lay in between.

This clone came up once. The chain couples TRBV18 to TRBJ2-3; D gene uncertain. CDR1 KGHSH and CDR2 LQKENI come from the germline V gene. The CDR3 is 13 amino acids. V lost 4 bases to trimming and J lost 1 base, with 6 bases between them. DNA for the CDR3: TGTGCCAGCTCACGACGACGCACAGATACGCAGTATTTT. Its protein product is CASSRRRTDTQYF.

This CDR3 reads CASSNLGQSLTNEQFF. The CDR3 DNA is TGTGCCAGCTCCAACTTGGGACAGTCTCTAACTAATGAGCAGTTCTTC. This rearrangement joins TRBV18 to TRBJ2-1; 7 bases match TRBD1. From germline, CDR1 is KGHSH and CDR2 LQKENI. The junction had 15 bases not matched to a gene; V was cut back by 6 bases and J by 7 bases. The CDR3 consists of 16 residues.

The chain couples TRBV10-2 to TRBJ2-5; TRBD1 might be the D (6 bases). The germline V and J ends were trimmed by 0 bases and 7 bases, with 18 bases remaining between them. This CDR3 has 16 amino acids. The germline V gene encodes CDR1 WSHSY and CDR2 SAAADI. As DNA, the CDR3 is TGCGCCAGCAGTGAGTCGAGGGGCAGGGGTTTCGGGACCCAGTACTTC. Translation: CASSESRGRGFGTQYF.